This T cell receptor (beta chain) was sequenced in a study of T cell changes during pregnancy in multiple sclerosis (dated 2019 in TCRdb). Background for the entire study: The study looked at changes in the T cell repertoire across pregnancy in women with multiple sclerosis.

From cysteine to phenylalanine, the CDR3 is 13 amino acids long. Of the read, only the CDR3 DNA is kept; its 39 bases are in frame from base 1. The germline V and J ends show losses of 4 bases and 7 bases respectively, and no gene match explains 6 bases of the junction. The germline V gene encodes CDR1 SGHDT and CDR2 YYEEEE. Libraries were made using the immunoSEQ multiplex PCR assay. Not all clones reach the TCRdb copy of this immuneACCESS table, which keeps in-frame sequences only. Checked studies attribute under half of the gap to unresolved V genes and leave the rest unexplained. The sample table lists 40,000 to 50,000 clones, about nine tenths of them with a count of one. The leading ten clones occupy roughly 2% of the sample. A remark on this clone: The target of this receptor is not known. Base qualities are not recorded, but no much larger clone differs from it by a single base.

This TCR was sampled from a female donor in good health, enrolled as a control in a pregnancy study. This sample comprised CD4+ T cells from peripheral blood mononuclear cells, obtained after pregnancy. The chain employs TRBV5-6 and TRBJ1-2; 8 bases in between match TRBD1. For the CDR3, the sequence is CASSRGQGSGYTF. The DNA sequence is given as TGTGCCAGCAGCAGAGGACAGGGCTCTGGCTACACCTTC.